This is a list of T cell receptor beta chains from one sample in a study of OX40 agonist ivuxolimab in advanced cancers. TCRdb keeps only in-frame clones here, not all; method: immunoSEQ multiplex PCR. The data contain some 71,000 clones, 80% to 90% of them seen just once; the ten biggest clones take up 2.8%. The sample was CD4+ or CD8+ T cells sorted from blood, taken in a trial of the OX40 agonist ivuxolimab. The receptor source for this set is an adult with an advanced solid tumor such as melanoma, head and neck, liver or kidney cancer. Both conserved end residues are part of each CDR3. Each record gives: V gene, clone size, J gene, D gene, CDR3 protein, CDR3 DNA. A D gene is named only where the DNA matches it firmly. Clone size appears in some rows only: once, few, many, or a class for an expanded clone.

TRBV28,NA,TRBJ1-2,NA,CASSLNWGYTF,TGTGCCAGCAGTTTGAATTGGGGCTACACCTTC
TRBV5-1,NA,TRBJ2-7,NA,CASSLAIGGPYEQYF,TGCGCCAGCAGCTTGGCCATCGGGGGTCCCTACGAGCAGTACTTC
TRBV28,NA,TRBJ1-2,NA,CASSSIQVYGYTF,TGTGCCAGCTCCTCGATACAGGTCTATGGCTACACCTTC
TRBV10-3,NA,TRBJ2-1,NA,CAISESEGPSSYNEQFF,TGTGCCATCAGTGAGTCGGAGGGCCCCAGCTCCTACAATGAGCAGTTCTTC
TRBV7-2,NA,TRBJ2-5,NA,CASSLGGGEGQETQYF,TGTGCCAGCAGCTTAGGAGGGGGGGAGGGCCAAGAGACCCAGTACTTC
TRBV6-1,NA,TRBJ2-7,TRBD1,CASSLNRGRSYEQYF,TGTGCCAGCAGTTTAAACAGGGGGCGATCCTACGAGCAGTACTTC
TRBV9,once,TRBJ1-6,NA,CASSPREGGSPLHF,TGTGCCAGCAGCCCGAGGGAAGGGGGGTCACCCCTCCACTTT
TRBV7-2,NA,TRBJ2-1,NA,CASSPSHSYNEQFF,TGTGCCAGCAGCCCGAGCCACTCCTACAATGAGCAGTTCTTC
TRBV5-1,once,TRBJ1-2,NA,CASSLRVRGLKSNYGYTF,TGCGCCAGCAGCTTGAGGGTCAGGGGACTAAAATCCAACTATGGCTACACCTTC
TRBV9,NA,TRBJ2-5,TRBD2,CASSVDGTSGEETQYF,TGTGCCAGCAGCGTAGACGGGACTAGCGGGGAAGAGACCCAGTACTTC
TRBV14,NA,TRBJ2-1,NA,CASGSYGSNEQFF,TGTGCCAGCGGCTCGTACGGCTCCAATGAGCAGTTCTTC
TRBV11-2,NA,TRBJ1-6,TRBD1,CASSFSGADRGFDSPLHF,TGTGCCAGCAGCTTTAGCGGGGCGGACAGGGGATTTGATTCACCCCTCCACTTT
TRBV4-2,few,TRBJ2-3,NA,CASSQVGVTDTQYF,TGTGCCAGCAGCCAAGTTGGGGTAACAGATACGCAGTATTTT
TRBV19,once,TRBJ1-5,NA,CASSIDSRQTYQPQHF,TGTGCCAGTAGTATAGATAGTAGACAGACCTATCAGCCCCAGCATTTT
TRBV28,NA,TRBJ2-1,TRBD2,CASSLSPGGGAYNEQFF,TGTGCCAGCAGTTTATCCCCAGGCGGGGGGGCCTACAATGAGCAGTTCTTC
TRBV5-1,NA,TRBJ1-1,NA,CASSSHGGHTEAFF,TGCGCCAGCAGCTCACACGGGGGGCACACTGAAGCTTTCTTT
TRBV7-9,NA,TRBJ2-1,NA,CASTEVGGASQFF,TGTGCCAGCACCGAGGTGGGGGGCGCGTCCCAGTTCTTC
TRBV18,NA,TRBJ1-2,NA,CASSPSGTNYGYTF,TGTGCCAGCTCACCATCGGGGACGAACTATGGCTACACCTTC
TRBV21-1,NA,TRBJ1-1,NA,CASPFDRAWGVYTEAFF,TGTGCCAGCCCCTTCGACCGGGCCTGGGGGGTGTACACTGAAGCTTTCTTT
TRBV19,once,TRBJ1-5,NA,CASSIANGDQPQHF,TGTGCCAGTAGTATAGCTAACGGGGATCAGCCCCAGCATTTT
TRBV11-2,NA,TRBJ2-1,NA,CASSQLNSYNEQFF,TGTGCCAGCAGCCAACTTAACTCCTACAATGAGCAGTTCTTC
TRBV2,NA,TRBJ2-6,TRBD1,CASKGQGVAGANVLTF,TGTGCCAGCAAGGGGCAGGGGGTTGCTGGGGCCAACGTCCTGACTTTC
TRBV5-1,NA,TRBJ2-1,TRBD2,CASSLGPGGGTTYNEQFF,TGCGCCAGCAGCTTGGGGCCAGGCGGGGGGACAACCTACAATGAGCAGTTCTTC
TRBV10-1,NA,TRBJ1-1,NA,CASSDQGVTEAFF,TGCGCCAGCAGCGATCAAGGGGTGACTGAAGCTTTCTTT
TRBV5-1,NA,TRBJ1-4,NA,CASRPGPDEKLFF,TGCGCCAGCAGACCCGGGCCGGATGAAAAACTGTTTTTT
TRBV10-3,NA,TRBJ2-7,NA,CAIGSRSSYEQYF,TGTGCCATCGGAAGCCGATCCTCCTACGAGCAGTACTTC
TRBV28,NA,TRBJ2-5,NA,CASSLSGDSQETQYF,TGTGCCAGCAGTTTAAGCGGGGACAGTCAAGAGACCCAGTACTTC
TRBV29-1,few,TRBJ1-1,NA,CSVEGLGNTEAFF,TGCAGCGTTGAGGGTCTGGGTAACACTGAAGCTTTCTTT
TRBV30,once,TRBJ2-7,NA,CAWSVVYEQYF,TGTGCCTGGAGTGTAGTCTACGAGCAGTACTTC
TRBV19,NA,TRBJ2-6,NA,CASSMMDRVTGANVLTF,TGTGCCAGTAGTATGATGGATAGGGTCACTGGGGCCAACGTCCTGACTTTC
TRBV19,NA,TRBJ2-6,NA,CASEPALGANVLTF,TGTGCCAGCGAGCCCGCTCTGGGGGCCAACGTCCTGACTTTC
TRBV6-5,NA,TRBJ2-7,TRBD1,CASSYPGDSYEQYF,TGTGCCAGCAGTTACCCAGGGGACAGCTACGAGCAGTACTTC
TRBV5-4,NA,TRBJ1-5,NA,CASSFPPRVPTYPNQPQHF,TGTGCCAGCAGCTTCCCACCCCGGGTACCAACATATCCTAATCAGCCCCAGCATTTT
TRBV7-3,once,TRBJ1-1,NA,CASSSGLGTEAFF,TGTGCCAGCAGCTCAGGGCTGGGCACTGAAGCTTTCTTT
TRBV18,NA,TRBJ1-1,NA,CASSPNHNTEAFF,TGTGCCAGCTCACCAAATCACAACACTGAAGCTTTCTTT
TRBV6-1,NA,TRBJ2-7,TRBD1,CASSVDRGDYEQYF,TGTGCCAGCAGTGTTGACAGGGGCGACTACGAGCAGTACTTC
TRBV4-2,NA,TRBJ2-3,NA,CASSQDWADTQYF,TGTGCCAGCAGCCAAGATTGGGCAGATACGCAGTATTTT
TRBV11-3,NA,TRBJ2-2,NA,CASSLGGHNTGELFF,TGTGCCAGCAGCTTAGGGGGCCATAACACCGGGGAGCTGTTTTTT
TRBV5-6,NA,TRBJ1-6,TRBD1,CASSFWDRVNSPLHF,TGTGCCAGCAGCTTTTGGGACAGGGTGAATTCACCCCTCCACTTT
TRBV6-1,NA,TRBJ1-6,NA,CASSAVQGRPLHF,TGTGCCAGCAGTGCAGTACAGGGAAGGCCCCTCCACTTT
TRBV7-9,NA,TRBJ1-2,NA,CASSFTGDGYTF,TGTGCCAGCAGCTTCACGGGGGATGGCTACACCTTC
TRBV11-3,NA,TRBJ1-3,NA,CASSPWAGNTIYF,TGTGCCAGCAGCCCGTGGGCGGGAAACACCATATATTTT
TRBV28,NA,TRBJ1-4,TRBD1,CASARTGRNEKLFF,TGTGCCAGCGCACGGACAGGAAGGAATGAAAAACTGTTTTTT
TRBV7-9,NA,TRBJ2-5,TRBD2,CASTLAGGQETQYF,TGTGCCAGCACCCTAGCGGGGGGGCAAGAGACCCAGTACTTC
TRBV9,once,TRBJ2-1,TRBD1,CASSKTGGNEQFF,TGTGCCAGCAGCAAGACAGGGGGTAATGAGCAGTTCTTC
TRBV5-5,few,TRBJ1-2,TRBD1,CASSLGTGENYGYTF,TGTGCCAGCAGCTTAGGGACAGGGGAGAACTATGGCTACACCTTC
TRBV4-3,NA,TRBJ1-4,TRBD1,CASSLSDRGGRLFF,TGCGCCAGCAGCCTCTCCGACAGGGGTGGGCGACTGTTTTTT